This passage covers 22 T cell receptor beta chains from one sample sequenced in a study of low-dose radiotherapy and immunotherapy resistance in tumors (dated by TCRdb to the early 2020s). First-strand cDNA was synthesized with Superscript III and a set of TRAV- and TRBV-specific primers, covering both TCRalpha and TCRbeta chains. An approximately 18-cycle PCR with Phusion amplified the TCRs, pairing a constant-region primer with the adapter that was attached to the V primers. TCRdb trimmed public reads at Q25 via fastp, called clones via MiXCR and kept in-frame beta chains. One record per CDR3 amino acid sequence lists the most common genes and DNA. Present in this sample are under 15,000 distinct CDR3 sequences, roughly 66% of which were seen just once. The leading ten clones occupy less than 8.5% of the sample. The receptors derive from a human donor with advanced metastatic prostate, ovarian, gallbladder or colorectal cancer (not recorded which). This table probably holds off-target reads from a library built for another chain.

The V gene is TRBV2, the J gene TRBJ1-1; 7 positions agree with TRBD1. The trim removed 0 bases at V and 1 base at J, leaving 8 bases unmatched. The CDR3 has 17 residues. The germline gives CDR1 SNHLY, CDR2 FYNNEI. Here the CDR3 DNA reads TGTGCCAGCAGTGAAGCCCCCCCCAACAGGGGGAACACTGAAGCTTTCTTT. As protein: CASSEAPPNRGNTEAFF.

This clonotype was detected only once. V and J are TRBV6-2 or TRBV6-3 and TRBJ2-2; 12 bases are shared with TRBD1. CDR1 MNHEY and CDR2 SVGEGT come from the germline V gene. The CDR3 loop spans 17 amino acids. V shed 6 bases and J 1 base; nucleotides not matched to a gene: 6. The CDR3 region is CASRLRDRGRNTGELFF. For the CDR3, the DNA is TGTGCCAGCAGGCTGCGGGACAGGGGGCGGAACACCGGGGAGCTGTTTTTT.

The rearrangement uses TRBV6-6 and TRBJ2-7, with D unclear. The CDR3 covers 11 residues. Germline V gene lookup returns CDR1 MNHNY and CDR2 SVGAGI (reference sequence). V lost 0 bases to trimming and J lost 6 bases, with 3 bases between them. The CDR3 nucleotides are TGTGCCAGCAGTTACTCGGGCGAGCAGTACTTC. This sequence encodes CASSYSGEQYF.

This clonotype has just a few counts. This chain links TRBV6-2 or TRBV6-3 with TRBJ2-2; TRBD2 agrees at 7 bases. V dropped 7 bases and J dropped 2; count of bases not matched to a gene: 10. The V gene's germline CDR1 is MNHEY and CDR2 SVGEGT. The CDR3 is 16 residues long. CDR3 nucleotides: TGTGCCAGCACTTCGCTACTAGCGTTTAACACCGGGGAGCTGTTTTTT. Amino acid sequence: CASTSLLAFNTGELFF.

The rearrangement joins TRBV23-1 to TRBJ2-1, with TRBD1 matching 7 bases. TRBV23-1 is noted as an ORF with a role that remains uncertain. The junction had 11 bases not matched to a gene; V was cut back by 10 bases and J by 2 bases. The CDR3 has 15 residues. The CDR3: CATHETGLAYNEQFF. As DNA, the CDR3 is TGCGCCACTCATGAGACAGGGCTAGCCTACAATGAGCAGTTCTTC.

DNA of the CDR3: TGCGCCAGCAAGGGGTGGGGGGCGAACTATGGCTACACCTTC. This encodes CASKGWGANYGYTF. The rearrangement uses TRBV4-3 and TRBJ1-2; perhaps TRBD1 as D (6 bases). From germline, CDR1 is LGHNA and CDR2 YSLEER. The CDR3 length is 14 residues. V gave up 7 bases and J gave up 2 bases, with 14 bases separating them.

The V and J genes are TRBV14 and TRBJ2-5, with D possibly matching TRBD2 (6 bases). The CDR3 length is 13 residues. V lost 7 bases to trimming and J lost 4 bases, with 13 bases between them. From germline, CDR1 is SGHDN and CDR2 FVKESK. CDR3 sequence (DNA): TGTGCCAGCACCCGAAGGGGAGGAGAGACCCAGTACTTC. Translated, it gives CASTRRGGETQYF.

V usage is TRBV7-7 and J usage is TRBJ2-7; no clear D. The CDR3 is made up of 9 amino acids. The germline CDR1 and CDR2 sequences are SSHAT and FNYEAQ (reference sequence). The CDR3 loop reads CATSYEQYF. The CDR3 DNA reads TGTGCTACCTCCTACGAGCAGTACTTC. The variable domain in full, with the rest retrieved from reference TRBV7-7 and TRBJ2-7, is GAGVSQSPRYKVTKRGQDVTLRCDPISSHATLYWYQQALGQGPEFLTYFNYEAQPDKSGLPSDRFSAERPEGSISTLTIQRTEQRDSAMYRCATSYEQYFGPGTRLTVT.

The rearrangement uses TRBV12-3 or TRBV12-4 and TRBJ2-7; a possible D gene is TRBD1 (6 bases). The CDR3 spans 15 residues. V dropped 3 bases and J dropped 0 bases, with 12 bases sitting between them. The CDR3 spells CASSFGTYRSYEQYF. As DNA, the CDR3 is TGTGCCAGCAGTTTTGGGACATATCGCTCCTACGAGCAGTACTTC.

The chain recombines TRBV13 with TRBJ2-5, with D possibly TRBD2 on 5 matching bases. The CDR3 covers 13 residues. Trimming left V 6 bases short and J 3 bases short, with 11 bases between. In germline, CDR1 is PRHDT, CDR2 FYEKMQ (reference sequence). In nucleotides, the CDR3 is TGTGCCAGCAGGGGAGAGGGAAAAGAGACCCAGTACTTC. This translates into CASRGEGKETQYF.

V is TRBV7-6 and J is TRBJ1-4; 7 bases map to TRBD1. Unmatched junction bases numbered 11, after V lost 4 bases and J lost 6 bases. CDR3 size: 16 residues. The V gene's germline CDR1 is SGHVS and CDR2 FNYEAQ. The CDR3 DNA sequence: TGTGCCAGCAGCTACAACCGGGGACAGCGCGATGAAAAACTGTTTTTT. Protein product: CASSYNRGQRDEKLFF.

The CDR3 region has the DNA TGCAGCGTTGAATTGGGACAAAGGGTCCAGCATTTT. Its translation: CSVELGQRVQHF. The chain employs TRBV29-1 and TRBJ1-5, with a weak D call TRBD1 (6 bases). CDR3 length equals 12 residues. In germline, CDR1 is SQVTM, CDR2 ANQGSEA. Trimming took off 2 bases at V and 12 bases at J, with 14 bases between the two ends.

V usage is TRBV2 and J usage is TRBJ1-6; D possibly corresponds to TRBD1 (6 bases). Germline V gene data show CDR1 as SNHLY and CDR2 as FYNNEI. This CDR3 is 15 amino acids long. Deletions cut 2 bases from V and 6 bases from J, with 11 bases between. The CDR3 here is CASSERQDFNSPLHF. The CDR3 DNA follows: TGTGCCAGCAGTGAACGACAGGATTTTAATTCACCCCTCCACTTT. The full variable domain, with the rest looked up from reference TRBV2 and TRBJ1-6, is EPEVTQTPSHQVTQMGQEVILRCVPISNHLYFYWYRQILGQKVEFLVSFYNNEISEKSEIFDDQFSVERPDGSNFTLKIRSTKLEDSAMYFCASSERQDFNSPLHFGNGTRLTVT.

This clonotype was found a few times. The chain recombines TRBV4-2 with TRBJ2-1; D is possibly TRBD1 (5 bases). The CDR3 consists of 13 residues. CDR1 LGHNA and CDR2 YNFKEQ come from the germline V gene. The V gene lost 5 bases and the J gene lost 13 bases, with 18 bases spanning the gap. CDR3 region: CASSEPRANRQFF. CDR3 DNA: TGTGCCAGCAGCGAACCCAGGGCCAATCGTCAGTTCTTC.

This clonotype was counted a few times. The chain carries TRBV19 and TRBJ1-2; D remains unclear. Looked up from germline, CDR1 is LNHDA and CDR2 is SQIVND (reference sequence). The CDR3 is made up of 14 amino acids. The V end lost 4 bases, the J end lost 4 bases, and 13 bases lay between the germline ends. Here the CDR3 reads CASSNSAESYGYTF. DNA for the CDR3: TGTGCCAGTAGTAATTCCGCAGAATCCTATGGCTACACCTTC.

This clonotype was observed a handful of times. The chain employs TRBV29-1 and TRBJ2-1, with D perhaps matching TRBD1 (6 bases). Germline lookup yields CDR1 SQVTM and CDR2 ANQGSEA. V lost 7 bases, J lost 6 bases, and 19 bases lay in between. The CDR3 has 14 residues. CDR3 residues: CSDRPGSRGNEQFF. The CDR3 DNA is TGCAGCGATCGACCAGGCAGCAGGGGCAATGAGCAGTTCTTC.

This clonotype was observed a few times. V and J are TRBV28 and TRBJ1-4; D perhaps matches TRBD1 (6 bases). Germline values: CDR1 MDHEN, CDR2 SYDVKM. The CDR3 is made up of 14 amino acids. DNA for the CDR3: TGTGGGATCAGGGGTGCGGCAACTAATGAAAAACTGTTTTTT. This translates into CGIRGAATNEKLFF. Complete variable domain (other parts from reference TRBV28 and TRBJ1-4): DVKVTQSSRYLVKRTGEKVFLECVQDMDHENMFWYRQDPGLGLRLIYFSYDVKMKEKGDIPEGYSVSREKKERFSLILESASTNQTSMYLCGIRGAATNEKLFFGSGTQLSVL.

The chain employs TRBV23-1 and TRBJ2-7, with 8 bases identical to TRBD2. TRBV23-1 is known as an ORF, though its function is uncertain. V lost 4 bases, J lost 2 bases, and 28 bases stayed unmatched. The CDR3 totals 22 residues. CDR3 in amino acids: CASSLVSVCQANRTSRPYEQYF. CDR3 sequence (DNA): TGCGCCAGCAGTCTGGTATCGGTTTGTCAAGCTAACCGGACTAGCCGCCCCTACGAGCAGTACTTC.

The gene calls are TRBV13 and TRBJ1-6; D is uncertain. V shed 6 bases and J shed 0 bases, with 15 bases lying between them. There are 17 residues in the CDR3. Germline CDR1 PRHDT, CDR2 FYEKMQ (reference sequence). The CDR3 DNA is TGTGCCAGCAGTGAACGGCAGTTGTTCTCCTATAATTCACCCCTCCACTTT. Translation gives CASSERQLFSYNSPLHF. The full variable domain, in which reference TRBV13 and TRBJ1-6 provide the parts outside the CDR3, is AAGVIQSPRHLIKEKRETATLKCYPIPRHDTVYWYQQGPGQDPQFLISFYEKMQSDKGSIPDRFSAQQFSDYHSELNMSSLELGDSALYFCASSERQLFSYNSPLHFGNGTRLTVT.

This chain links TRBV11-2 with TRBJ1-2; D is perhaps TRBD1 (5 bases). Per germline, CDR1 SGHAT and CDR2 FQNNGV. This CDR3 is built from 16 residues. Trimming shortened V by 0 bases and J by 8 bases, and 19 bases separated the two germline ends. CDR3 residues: CASSLDPEGPPGGYTF. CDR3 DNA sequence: TGTGCCAGCAGCTTAGACCCGGAGGGGCCCCCCGGGGGCTACACCTTC. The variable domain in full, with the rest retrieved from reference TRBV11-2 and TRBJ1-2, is EAGVAQSPRYKIIEKRQSVAFWCNPISGHATLYWYQQILGQGPKLLIQFQNNGVVDDSQLPKDRFSAERLKGVDSTLKIQPAKLEDSAVYLCASSLDPEGPPGGYTFGSGTRLTVV.

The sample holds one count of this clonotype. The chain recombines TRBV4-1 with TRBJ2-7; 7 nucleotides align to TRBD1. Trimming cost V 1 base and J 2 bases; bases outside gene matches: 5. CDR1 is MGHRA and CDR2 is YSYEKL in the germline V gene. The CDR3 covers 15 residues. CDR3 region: CASSQGGQATYEQYF. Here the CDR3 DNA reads TGCGCCAGCAGCCAAGGCGGACAGGCCACCTACGAGCAGTACTTC.

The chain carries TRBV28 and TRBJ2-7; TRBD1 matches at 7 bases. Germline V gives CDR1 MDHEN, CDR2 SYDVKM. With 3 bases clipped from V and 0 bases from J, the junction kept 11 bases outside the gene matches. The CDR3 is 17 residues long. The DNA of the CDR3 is TGTGCCAGCAGTTTTATGCTTCGGGGACAGAGCTCCTACGAGCAGTACTTC. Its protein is CASSFMLRGQSSYEQYF.